This TCR beta chain was captured in a study of cytotoxic CD8 clonotypes in ibrutinib-treated CLL. Study in general: Responses comprised approximately 24 partial and 2 complete; at median approximately 72 months, 14 remained remitted and around 12 progressed.

This table comes from immunoSEQ multiplex PCR, and its TCRdb copy is limited to in-frame clones, with some not included. The sample has about 300,000 clones; 76% are singletons. Note on this clone: Its antigen is not identified.

Points from the study as a whole: Progressing patients had sampling times that differed from those of sustained-remission patients.

This receptor was obtained from a human donor with chronic lymphocytic leukemia. Sequenced here: PBMCs, sampled at disease progression, from a patient treated with ibrutinib.

The CDR3 sequence is CASSRTDRAYEQYF. The DNA for the CDR3 is TGTGCCAGCAGCCGGACGGACAGGGCCTACGAGCAGTACTTC. V and J are TRBV5-8 and TRBJ2-7; 8 nucleotides align to TRBD1. V was pared by 4 bases and J by 2 bases, with 5 bases of the junction left unmatched. CDR1 is SGHTS, CDR2 YDEGEE, per germline. The CDR3 contains 14 residues. Looking up the rest from reference TRBV5-8 and TRBJ2-7 gives the full variable domain: EAGVTQSPTHLIKTRGQQATLRCSPISGHTSVYWYQQALGLGLQFLLWYDEGEERNRGNFPPRFSGRQFPNYSSELNVNALELEDSALYLCASSRTDRAYEQYFGPGTRLTVT.